These 26 T cell receptor beta chains were all obtained from the same sample, sequenced in a study of vaccination effects on CD4 cells after COVID-19. Before any sequencing was done, the ViraFEST assay used viral peptide pools to expand antigen-specific CD4+ T cells. Scientists isolated CD4+ T cells after a roughly 10-day culture period ended. Two-dose BNT162b2 or mRNA-1273 vaccination was given to participants. Method: immunoSEQ multiplex PCR; TCRdb's copy keeps in-frame clones and lacks some. The table has 65,000 to 70,000 clones, 76% seen once. For these receptors, no antigen is known. This material consisted of CD4+ T cells from PBMCs cultured with HCoV-OC43 spike peptides, taken after COVID-19 vaccination. Subset meaning: HCoV-OC43 spike overlapping peptide pool stimulation. The source is a human donor who received a COVID-19 vaccine.

The V call is TRBV7-2, the J call TRBJ1-4, with 7 positions matching TRBD1. The CDR3 sequence is 16 residues long. The ends lost 5 bases at V and 5 bases at J; junction bases unmatched: 11. Germline values: CDR1 SGHTA, CDR2 FQGNSA. CDR3 in amino acids: CASSVSAGTANEKLFF. For the CDR3, the DNA is TGTGCCAGCAGCGTAAGTGCCGGGACAGCAAATGAAAAACTGTTTTTT.

The chain links TRBV25-1 to TRBJ1-2; no clear D. V gave up 3 bases and J gave up 9 bases, with 8 bases separating them. Germline values: CDR1 MGHDK, CDR2 SYGVNS. The CDR3 has 11 residues. The CDR3 DNA follows: TGTGCCAGCAGTGACCAAGTGAGCTACACCTTC. This gives the protein CASSDQVSYTF.

This rearrangement joins TRBV6-5 to TRBJ1-6; TRBD1 matches at 7 bases. Per germline, CDR1 MNHEY and CDR2 SVGAGI. CDR3 length equals 16 residues. The V and J ends lost 2 bases and 7 bases, in that order; junction bases with no gene match: 8. CDR3 amino acids: CASSYIPGQANSPLHF. The CDR3 region has the DNA TGTGCCAGCAGTTACATCCCCGGACAGGCAAATTCACCCCTCCACTTT.

This chain links TRBV28 with TRBJ1-5, with D maybe TRBD1 (6 bases). The length of the CDR3 is 13 residues. The germline V gene encodes CDR1 MDHEN and CDR2 SYDVKM. Trimming took off 6 bases at V and 7 bases at J, with 13 bases between the two ends. The chain's CDR3 is CASRRQAQQPQHF. The CDR3 nucleotides read TGTGCCAGCAGACGACAGGCGCAGCAGCCCCAGCATTTT.

The chain links TRBV6-5 to TRBJ2-1; 10 positions agree with TRBD2. The CDR3 loop spans 15 amino acids. Germline V gene sequence: CDR1 MNHEY, CDR2 SVGAGI. The V and J ends lost 2 bases and 9 bases, in that order; junction bases with no gene match: 7. As DNA, the CDR3 is TGTGCCAGCAGTTACCAAGCGGGGGGGCCGCCTGAGCAGTTCTTC. Translated: CASSYQAGGPPEQFF.

This chain links TRBV5-1 with TRBJ1-1; perhaps TRBD1 as D (6 bases). Looked up from germline, CDR1 is SGHRS and CDR2 is YFSETQ. Deletions cut 4 bases from V and 1 base from J, with 8 bases between. CDR3 length: 13 residues. The DNA for the CDR3 is TGCGCCAGCAGCCCGGGACAGAACACTGAAGCTTTCTTT. Amino acids: CASSPGQNTEAFF.

V usage is TRBV2 and J usage is TRBJ1-2, with D perhaps matching TRBD1 (5 bases). The germline CDR1 and CDR2 sequences are SNHLY and FYNNEI. This CDR3 spans 13 amino acids. V shed 1 base and J shed 6 bases, with 9 bases lying between them. The CDR3 DNA sequence: TGTGCCAGCAGTGAAGAAATGGGGCATGGCTACACCTTC. Protein: CASSEEMGHGYTF.

V usage is TRBV2 and J usage is TRBJ1-5, with unresolved D. The CDR3 totals 14 residues. With 1 base removed from V and 2 bases from J, the gap between germline ends came to 6 bases. Germline CDR1 reads SNHLY; CDR2 reads FYNNEI. The CDR3: CASSEGSGNQPQHF. CDR3 bases: TGTGCCAGCAGTGAAGGGTCGGGCAATCAGCCCCAGCATTTT.

V gene TRBV27 combines with J gene TRBJ2-5; maybe TRBD1 (5 bases). Germline CDR1 and CDR2: MNHEY and SMNVEV (reference sequence). Trimming stripped 4 bases from V and 4 bases from J, with 10 bases between. The CDR3 runs 13 residues. CDR3 region: CASSSHGAETQYF. Written as DNA, the CDR3 is TGTGCCAGCAGTTCACATGGGGCAGAGACCCAGTACTTC.

The CDR3 bases are TGTGCCAGCAGCTTAGGCGGGGACCGCTATGGCTACACCTTC. The encoded protein is CASSLGGDRYGYTF. V usage is TRBV7-3 and J usage is TRBJ1-2, with D perhaps matching TRBD1 (5 bases). This CDR3 spans 14 amino acids. Germline CDR1 reads SGHTA; CDR2 reads FQGTGA. Trimming cost V 2 bases and J 4 bases, with 11 bases left between them.

This clone was picked up a small number of times. The CDR3 protein is CASSIGTANTGELFF. CDR3 DNA sequence: TGTGCCAGCAGTATCGGGACGGCGAACACCGGGGAGCTGTTTTTT. The chain recombines TRBV7-3 with TRBJ2-2; D assignment may be TRBD1 or TRBD2 (5 bases each). CDR3 length equals 15 residues. Germline V gene lookup returns CDR1 SGHTA and CDR2 FQGTGA. The ends were cut back, 6 bases at V and 0 bases at J, with 11 bases in the middle.

V gene TRBV3-1 (or the pseudogene TRBV3-2) combines with J gene TRBJ2-5; no definite D call. Germline CDR1 is LGHDT and CDR2 is YNNKEL (reference sequence). V lost 1 base to trimming and J lost 9 bases, with 9 bases between them. The CDR3 runs 12 residues. The CDR3 coding sequence is TGTGCCAGCAGCCAAGTAGAGCGCGCCCAGTACTTC. Protein product: CASSQVERAQYF.

The chain links TRBV6-5 to TRBJ2-3; possible D gene TRBD2, 5 bases. The CDR3 runs 15 residues. Deletions cut 0 bases from V and 2 bases from J, with 9 bases between. Germline V CDR1 and CDR2: MNHEY, SVGAGI. CDR3 amino acids: CASSYSSGNTDTQYF. CDR3 nucleotides: TGTGCCAGCAGTTACTCCTCCGGGAACACAGATACGCAGTATTTT.

The V call is TRBV4-2, the J call TRBJ2-3; possibly TRBD1 or TRBD2 for D (7 bases each). Germline CDR1 is LGHNA and CDR2 is YNFKEQ. The CDR3 spans 16 residues. V was trimmed by 5 bases and J by 4 bases, leaving 19 bases between them. In nucleotides, the CDR3 is TGTGCCAGCAGCAGGGGGGGAGGGGGCCGGGCAGATACGCAGTATTTT. This codes for CASSRGGGGRADTQYF.

This chain links TRBV30 with TRBJ2-5, with D possibly being TRBD1 (6 bases). Germline V gene lookup returns CDR1 GTSNPN and CDR2 SVGIG (reference sequence). V lost 0 bases, J lost 4 bases, and 12 bases lay in between. This CDR3 comprises 14 residues. DNA for the CDR3: TGTGCCTGGAGTGTACTGGACAGTCCAGAGACCCAGTACTTC. Translation gives CAWSVLDSPETQYF.

The J gene is TRBJ2-3, the V gene TRBV10-2; TRBD1 matches at 9 bases. The length of the CDR3 is 14 residues. CDR1 is WSHSY, CDR2 SAAADI, per germline. Trimming took 6 bases from V and 3 from J; bases not matched to a gene: 4. The CDR3, as DNA: TGCGCCAGCAGCATGACAGGGGGAACAGATACGCAGTATTTT. Its translation is CASSMTGGTDTQYF.

This clone was recorded once. The rearrangement joins TRBV28 to TRBJ2-2; TRBD1 might be the D (5 bases). Germline lookup yields CDR1 MDHEN and CDR2 SYDVKM. The CDR3 sequence is 13 residues long. Trimming left V 6 bases short and J 8 bases short, with 13 bases between. The CDR3 coding sequence is TGTGCCAGCAGCGAACACAGGTGGGGGGAGCTGTTTTTT. Translating gives CASSEHRWGELFF.

The chain joins TRBV20-1 to TRBJ2-7; D is ambiguous. CDR3 size: 11 residues. Trimming removed 1 base from V and 0 bases from J, with 1 base in between. Germline lookup yields CDR1 DFQATT and CDR2 SNEGSKA (reference sequence). Here the CDR3 reads CSARASYEQYV. In nucleotides, the CDR3 is TGCAGTGCTAGAGCCTCCTACGAGCAGTACGTC.

The chain employs TRBV5-1 and TRBJ1-2; 8 bases are a match to TRBD1. V was pared by 3 bases and J by 4 bases, with 8 bases of the junction left unmatched. Per germline, CDR1 SGHRS and CDR2 YFSETQ. The CDR3 loop spans 15 amino acids. For the CDR3, the DNA is TGCGCCAGCAGCTCCTCCGGACAGGGAATCTATGGCTACACCTTC. This codes for CASSSSGQGIYGYTF.

The chain has TRBV28 and TRBJ1-3, with D hard to call. Germline CDR1 reads MDHEN; CDR2 reads SYDVKM. Trimming removed 4 bases from V and 4 bases from J, with 11 bases in between. The CDR3 has 14 amino acids. DNA for the CDR3: TGTGCCAGCAGTTCTCTTCCCAGGGGAAACACCATATATTTT. It specifies CASSSLPRGNTIYF.

The chain recombines TRBV6-5 with TRBJ2-7; 11 bases are shared with TRBD1. This CDR3 has 14 residues. V shed 2 bases and J 4 bases; nucleotides not matched to a gene: 1. Per the germline V gene, CDR1 is MNHEY and CDR2 is SVGAGI. In nucleotides, the CDR3 is TGTGCCAGCAGTTACGGACAGGGGGCTTACGAGCAGTACGTC. Translating gives CASSYGQGAYEQYV.

This clone came up once. The rearrangement links TRBV5-1 to TRBJ1-4; no clear D gene. The CDR3 loop spans 14 amino acids. V lost 0 bases and J 8 bases, leaving 11 bases between the germline ends. Germline V CDR1 and CDR2: SGHRS, YFSETQ. The DNA for the CDR3 is TGCGCCAGCAGCTTGGGGCAGAGCCCCGAAAAACTGTTTTTT. This encodes CASSLGQSPEKLFF.

Here the CDR3 reads CASSRVSGANVLTF. CDR3 in DNA: TGTGCCAGCAGTCGGGTCTCTGGGGCCAACGTCCTGACTTTC. The chain recombines TRBV7-3 with TRBJ2-6; D is undetermined. The germline CDR1 and CDR2 sequences are SGHTA and FQGTGA. Trimming took off 6 bases at V and 0 bases at J, with 6 bases between the two ends. The CDR3 covers 14 residues.

This chain links TRBV27 with TRBJ1-1; D possibly corresponds to TRBD1 (5 bases). V lost 8 bases and J 5 bases, leaving 15 bases between the germline ends. The germline gives CDR1 MNHEY, CDR2 SMNVEV (reference sequence). This CDR3 has 13 residues. The DNA of the CDR3 is TGTGCCAGCCGGGACCCCAACAGGACTGAAGCTTTCTTT. Its translation: CASRDPNRTEAFF.

The genes are TRBV5-6 and TRBJ2-3; a possible D gene is TRBD2 (6 bases). The V gene lost 1 base and the J gene lost 6 bases, with 9 bases spanning the gap. This CDR3 is built from 13 residues. Germline V CDR1 and CDR2: SGHDT, YYEEEE. DNA for the CDR3: TGTGCCAGCAGCTTGTTTGGGGGGGATACGCAGTATTTT. Protein: CASSLFGGDTQYF.

The rearrangement uses TRBV5-1 and TRBJ2-7; 7 nucleotides line up with TRBD1. V trimming: 0 bases; J trimming: 5 bases; junction bases outside the gene matches: 2. CDR1 SGHRS and CDR2 YFSETQ come from the germline V gene. The CDR3 spans 13 residues. This CDR3 reads CASSLGQGNEQYV. The CDR3 nucleotides are TGCGCCAGCAGCTTGGGACAGGGTAACGAGCAGTACGTC.